The clone carrying this T cell receptor (beta chain) appeared a few times. This sample was included in a study of beta chain features in type 1 diabetes. Every isolated RNA sample was fully reverse transcribed, so sequencing captured expressed TCRB transcripts. The protocol was immunoSEQ multiplex PCR, while the TCRdb copy is restricted to in-frame clones and leaves out a portion. In the table there are around 430,000 clones, about 32% of which are singletons. CDR3 length: 15 residues. The V gene's germline CDR1 is SEHNR and CDR2 FQNEAQ (reference sequence). The V end was cut by 5 bases, the J end by 0 bases, with 12 bases between.

The sequence was obtained from a young man in good health. The chain joins TRBV7-9 to TRBJ2-3, with D possibly matching TRBD1 (6 bases). Sequences were obtained from naive CD4+ T cells from blood. CDR3 sequence: CASSHTTGSTDTQYF. CDR3 sequence (DNA): TGTGCCAGCAGCCATACGACAGGAAGCACAGATACGCAGTATTTT.